Each of the 25 T cell receptor beta chains below was sequenced from the same sample in a study of T cells after yellow fever vaccination. TCRdb independently ran MiXCR on the 5' RACE reads; one entry per CDR3 protein. Of more than 30,000 distinct CDR3 sequences in the sample, 6.5% to 8% are singletons; the top ten hold approximately 23%. The material sequenced was PBMCs, either bulk or a sorted T-cell subset (CD4+, CD8+, memory, or dextramer-sorted; not recorded which), taken on the day of the first yellow fever vaccination. The receptors originated from a man younger than 35 who received the YFV17D yellow fever vaccine.

This clonotype rates as medium-sized. The gene calls are TRBV7-3 and TRBJ2-1; TRBD1 matches 11 bases. The V and J ends lost 5 bases and 3 bases, in that order; junction bases with no gene match: 3. The CDR3 has 15 residues. CDR1 is SGHTA, CDR2 FQGTGA, per germline. The chain's CDR3 is CASSPGTGGYNEQFF. CDR3 nucleotide sequence: TGTGCCAGCAGCCCCGGGACAGGGGGCTACAATGAGCAGTTCTTC. The full variable domain, rest sourced from reference TRBV7-3 and TRBJ2-1, is GAGVSQTPSNKVTEKGKYVELRCDPISGHTALYWYRQSLGQGPEFLIYFQGTGAADDSGLPNDRFFAVRPEGSVSTLKIQRTERGDSAVYLCASSPGTGGYNEQFFGPGTRLTVL.

In regard to this clonotype: A much bigger clone sits one base away, suggesting this may be a read error. The chain couples TRBV7-2 to TRBJ2-4; no firm D call. Looked up from germline, CDR1 is SGHTA and CDR2 is FQGNSA. The V gene lost 3 bases and the J gene lost 9 bases, with 15 bases spanning the gap. The CDR3 totals 14 residues. The CDR3 region has the DNA TGTGCCAGCAGCTTGGACCGGACCCCGAGCATTCAGTACTTC. Translating gives CASSLDRTPSIQYF.

In its sample, this clonotype was seen many times. CDR3 DNA: TGTGCCAGCAGTTACTCGACTTACCAGCCCCAGCATTTT. This encodes CASSYSTYQPQHF. The chain is built from TRBV6-2 or TRBV6-3 and TRBJ1-5; D call uncertain. The CDR3 loop spans 13 amino acids. Per the germline V gene, CDR1 is MNHEY and CDR2 is SVGEGT. Trimming left V 0 bases short and J 7 bases short, with 7 bases between.

This clonotype was seen repeatedly, ten times or more. CDR3 protein: CASSFLAVANTGELFF. The DNA for the CDR3 is TGCGCCAGCAGCTTCTTAGCGGTCGCGAACACCGGGGAGCTGTTTTTT. The chain combines TRBV5-1 with TRBJ2-2; tentatively, D is TRBD2 (6 bases). In germline, CDR1 is SGHRS, CDR2 YFSETQ. The CDR3 sequence is 16 residues long. The V end lost 2 bases, the J end lost 0 bases, and 11 bases lay between the germline ends.

This clonotype was seen repeatedly, ten times or more. The V and J genes are TRBV21-1 and TRBJ2-4; TRBD2 was called by the table and not checked on the DNA. TRBV21-1 is annotated as a pseudogene. The CDR3 is 20 residues long. The CDR3 region is CASSKEGKRGVTWAKNIQYF. The DNA for the CDR3 is TGTGCCAGCAGCAAAGAAGGGAAGCGGGGGGTGACCTGGGCCAAAAACATTCAGTACTTC.

In its sample, this clonotype was seen many times. The gene calls are TRBV5-6 and TRBJ1-1, with D tentatively TRBD1 (5 bases). The CDR3 totals 12 residues. The germline V and J ends were trimmed by 4 bases and 6 bases, with 10 bases remaining between them. In germline, CDR1 is SGHDT, CDR2 YYEEEE. The DNA of the CDR3 is TGTGCCAGCAGCCTGGGGGGACCTGAAGCTTTCTTT. This translates into CASSLGGPEAFF.

The sample holds a few counts of this clonotype. J is TRBJ1-2 and V is TRBV10-3; no definite D call. This CDR3 is 13 amino acids long. V lost 2 bases and J lost 0, with 4 bases in between. The germline V gene has CDR1 ENHRY and CDR2 SYGVKD. The CDR3 reads CAISEGANYGYTF. The DNA for the CDR3 is TGTGCCATCAGTGAGGGGGCTAACTATGGCTACACCTTC.

By share, this clonotype counts as medium-sized. V gene TRBV5-1 combines with J gene TRBJ2-5; D is unclear. The germline CDR1 and CDR2 sequences are SGHRS and YFSETQ. V was clipped by 0 bases and J by 3 bases, with 9 bases between them. The CDR3 runs to 14 residues. CDR3 nucleotide sequence: TGCGCCAGCAGCTTGGGGAATGGAGAAGAGACCCAGTACTTC. Encoded protein: CASSLGNGEETQYF.

This clonotype was detected many times. V usage is TRBV5-1 and J usage is TRBJ2-3; TRBD1 matches at 7 bases. V dropped 0 bases and J dropped 4; count of bases not matched to a gene: 5. The CDR3 spans 15 residues. Germline V CDR1 and CDR2: SGHRS, YFSETQ. The CDR3 DNA reads TGCGCCAGCAGCTTGGTAGCCAGGGGGTCAGATACGCAGTATTTT. Its translation is CASSLVARGSDTQYF.

The genes are TRBV28 and TRBJ1-1; 8 positions match TRBD1. Germline assignment: CDR1 MDHEN and CDR2 SYDVKM. The CDR3 has 14 residues. Trimming removed 10 bases from V and 4 bases from J; junction bases left unmatched: 11. The chain's CDR3 is CATWTGSLGTEAFF. CDR3 coding DNA: TGTGCCACCTGGACAGGGTCTTTGGGCACTGAAGCTTTCTTT.

Remarks on this clonotype: The junction departs from germline at one end; a sequencing error may be responsible. This rearrangement joins TRBV12-3 or TRBV12-4 to TRBJ2-5, with a tentative D call TRBD2 (5 bases). This CDR3 region has 18 residues. The CDR3 is CASSSAPLQFSREETQYF. The CDR3 DNA reads as TGTGCCAGCAGTTCCGCCCCCCTACAGTTCTCCCGGGAAGAGACCCAGTATTTC.

This clonotype has just a few counts. The chain has TRBV20-1 and TRBJ2-1, with 9 bases lining up with TRBD2. The CDR3 runs 14 residues. Losses at the gene ends were 6 bases for V and 9 bases for J; bases not matched to a gene: 12. The germline gives CDR1 DFQATT, CDR2 SNEGSKA (reference sequence). The CDR3: CSAPPRTSDAEQFF. CDR3 nucleotides: TGCAGTGCCCCTCCGAGGACTAGCGATGCTGAGCAGTTCTTC.

This clonotype appeared many times. V usage is TRBV6-1 and J usage is TRBJ2-7; D could derive from TRBD1 or TRBD2 (5 bases each). From germline, CDR1 is MNHNS and CDR2 SASEGT. Trimming shortened V by 6 bases and J by 5 bases, and 20 bases separated the two germline ends. This CDR3 is built from 15 residues. This chain's CDR3 is CASSPTGTNVNEQYF. CDR3 in DNA: TGTGCCAGCAGCCCCACCGGGACGAATGTAAACGAGCAGTACTTC.

Here the CDR3 reads CAVAFTGTGETQYF. The CDR3 coding sequence is TGTGCAGTGGCGTTCACCGGCACTGGGGAGACCCAGTACTTC. The J gene is TRBJ2-5, the V gene TRBV2; D remains ambiguous. The CDR3 covers 14 residues. CDR1 is SNHLY and CDR2 is FYNNEI in the germline V gene.

This clonotype was picked up many times. The rearrangement joins TRBV3-1 to TRBJ2-1; D is unclear. V was clipped by 3 bases and J by 4 bases, with 4 bases between them. Germline V gene data show CDR1 as LGHDT and CDR2 as YNNKEL (reference sequence). This CDR3 is 12 amino acids long. For the CDR3, the DNA is TGTGCCAGCAGCCAGGGATACAATGAGCAGTTCTTC. Translating it yields CASSQGYNEQFF.

This clonotype has a count of ten or more. The chain recombines TRBV7-2 with TRBJ1-2; 8 nucleotides match TRBD1. The CDR3 consists of 14 residues. Germline-derived CDR1 and CDR2 are SGHTA and FQGNSA. The junction had 12 bases not matched to a gene; V was cut back by 8 bases and J by 7 bases. In DNA form, the CDR3 reads TGTGCCAGCGTCGCAGGGGGCTTCTCCCCTGGCTACACCTTC. Translation: CASVAGGFSPGYTF. The variable domain in full, completed from reference TRBV7-2 and TRBJ1-2, reads GAGVSQSPSNKVTEKGKDVELRCDPISGHTALYWYRQSLGQGLEFLIYFQGNSAPDKSGLPSDRFSAERTGGSVSTLTIQRTQQEDSAVYLCASVAGGFSPGYTFGSGTRLTVV.

This clonotype was detected ten times or more. The V call is TRBV7-9, the J call TRBJ2-3, with 8 bases fitting TRBD2. The V and J ends lost 4 bases and 4 bases, in that order; junction bases with no gene match: 4. Germline CDR1 SEHNR, CDR2 FQNEAQ (reference sequence). The CDR3 has 14 amino acids. DNA for the CDR3: TGTGCCAGCAGCTACGGGGGGGTGTCAGATACGCAGTATTTT. It codes for CASSYGGVSDTQYF.

This clonotype was recorded at least ten times. This chain connects TRBV6-1 to TRBJ2-7; 9 bases match TRBD2. Germline V gene sequence: CDR1 MNHNS, CDR2 SASEGT. This CDR3 is built from 14 residues. V lost 6 bases, J lost 3 bases, and 6 bases stayed unmatched. For the CDR3, the DNA is TGTGCCAGCAGAGATAGCGGGGGTAACTACGAGCAGTACTTC. Its protein product is CASRDSGGNYEQYF.

This clonotype was counted between two and nine times. The chain recombines TRBV7-3 with TRBJ2-1, with 9 bases identical to TRBD2. J was trimmed by 3 bases and V by 5 bases; bases with no gene match: 14. CDR1 is SGHTA and CDR2 is FQGTGA in the germline V gene. CDR3 length equals 18 residues. The CDR3 loop reads CASSRQGGLAGNYNEQFF. The CDR3 coding sequence is TGTGCCAGCAGCCGCCAGGGGGGGCTAGCGGGGAACTACAATGAGCAGTTCTTC.

This clonotype was counted ten times or more. The V call is TRBV7-9, the J call TRBJ2-7, with a weak D call TRBD1 (6 bases). The V end was cut by 5 bases, the J end by 3 bases, with 20 bases between. CDR3 length equals 16 residues. In germline, CDR1 is SEHNR, CDR2 FQNEAQ (reference sequence). The CDR3 loop is CASSPQGGKVHYEQYF. CDR3 nucleotides: TGTGCCAGCAGCCCTCAAGGGGGTAAGGTACACTACGAGCAGTACTTC.

As regards this clonotype: A much more abundant neighbour one base away suggests this may be a read error. This chain connects TRBV24-1 to TRBJ2-2, with no clear D. Germline V lookup: CDR1 KGHDR, CDR2 SFDVKD. The CDR3 spans 14 residues. The CDR3 sequence is CATSSQLNNGELFF. The CDR3 DNA reads as TGTGCCACCAGTTCACAGTTGAACAACGGGGAGCTGTTTTTT.

The table lists this clonotype with many counts. The V gene is TRBV5-1, the J gene TRBJ1-1; TRBD1 is a possible D gene (5 bases). The germline V gene has CDR1 SGHRS and CDR2 YFSETQ. The CDR3 loop spans 17 amino acids. V was clipped by 0 bases and J by 1 base, with 16 bases between them. The DNA for the CDR3 is TGCGCCAGCAGCTTGGCCTTGGGAATGCAGGGGAACACTGAAGCTTTCTTT. Residues: CASSLALGMQGNTEAFF.

The sample holds many counts of this clonotype. The rearrangement uses TRBV10-3 and TRBJ2-7; 13 bases are a match to TRBD2. The CDR3 spans 13 residues. V lost 11 bases, J lost 3 bases, and 4 bases stayed unmatched. The germline gives CDR1 ENHRY, CDR2 SYGVKD. CDR3 sequence: CAGRLAGGYEQYF. DNA of the CDR3: TGTGCCGGCCGACTAGCGGGGGGCTACGAGCAGTACTTC.

This clonotype occurred many times. The V and J genes are TRBV28 and TRBJ2-1; D unresolved. V was pared by 8 bases and J by 9 bases, with 8 bases between. The length of the CDR3 is 10 residues. Germline V gives CDR1 MDHEN, CDR2 SYDVKM. The CDR3 reads CASLPSEQFF. The CDR3 DNA follows: TGTGCCAGCCTTCCGAGTGAGCAGTTCTTC.

This clonotype was found many times. This chain links TRBV20-1 with TRBJ2-7; 11 bases are a match to TRBD2. CDR3 length equals 14 residues. The germline V gene encodes CDR1 DFQATT and CDR2 SNEGSKA (reference sequence). Unmatched junction bases numbered 4, after V lost 3 bases and J lost 3 bases. In DNA form, the CDR3 reads TGCAGTGCTAGTAGTCTAGCGGGGGGCTACGAGCAGTACTTC. The encoded protein is CSASSLAGGYEQYF.